The 17 T cell receptor beta chains below were found in one sample sequenced in a study of T cells in Graves' hyperthyroidism and ophthalmopathy. Researchers amplified the TCR beta CDR3 regions from RNA transcripts. First-round RT-PCR of the TCR CDR3 relied on the HTBI primer set. MiXCR, applied by TCRdb to the multiplex PCR reads, yields one record per CDR3 protein. The sample has about 330,000 distinct CDR3 sequences; roughly 13% are singletons. Sequencing was performed on blood. All receptors derive from a woman in her thirties or forties with Graves' ophthalmopathy.

At least ten counts were recorded for this clonotype. The DNA of the CDR3 is TGTGCCAGCAGTTTTGTCGGCGCGAACACCGGGGAGCTGTTTTTT. Translated: CASSFVGANTGELFF. The chain joins TRBV2 to TRBJ2-2; D is undetermined. The CDR3 is 15 amino acids. CDR1 and CDR2 (germline): SNHLY, FYNNEI. The V end was cut by 5 bases, the J end by 0 bases, with 10 bases between. The full variable domain, its missing parts supplied by reference TRBV2 and TRBJ2-2, is EPEVTQTPSHQVTQMGQEVILRCVPISNHLYFYWYRQILGQKVEFLVSFYNNEISEKSEIFDDQFSVERPDGSNFTLKIRSTKLEDSAMYFCASSFVGANTGELFFGEGSRLTVL.

The J gene is TRBJ2-5, the V gene TRBV5-1, with D perhaps given as TRBD1 or TRBD2 (5 bases each). This CDR3 contains 14 residues. Germline V lookup: CDR1 SGHRS, CDR2 YFSETQ. Trimming removed 0 bases at V and 6 bases at J, with 12 bases between. CDR3 sequence: CASSLGTLGQTQYF. CDR3 coding DNA: TGCGCCAGCAGCTTGGGGACTCTGGGACAGACCCAGTACTTC. Based on the CDR3 plus reference TRBV5-1 and TRBJ2-5, the full variable domain is KAGVTQTPRYLIKTRGQQVTLSCSPISGHRSVSWYQQTPGQGLQFLFEYFSETQRNKGNFPGRFSGRQFSNSRSEMNVSTLELGDSALYLCASSLGTLGQTQYFGPGTRLLVL.

This clonotype was counted between two and nine times. The CDR3 DNA reads TGTGCCAGCAGCCAAGATTATAGGACAGGGAGCACCGGGGAGCTGTTTTTT. Its translation is CASSQDYRTGSTGELFF. The V and J genes are TRBV14 and TRBJ2-2; 8 nucleotides match TRBD1. Looked up from germline, CDR1 is SGHDN and CDR2 is FVKESK. V lost 0 bases and J lost 4; bases outside the gene matches: 7. CDR3 length: 17 residues. The whole variable domain, filled in from reference TRBV14 and TRBJ2-2, reads EAGVTQFPSHSVIEKGQTVTLRCDPISGHDNLYWYRRVMGKEIKFLLHFVKESKQDESGMPNNRFLAERTGGTYSTLKVQPAELEDSGVYFCASSQDYRTGSTGELFFGEGSRLTVL.

At least ten counts were recorded for this clonotype. The chain is built from TRBV2 and TRBJ1-3; D uncertain. Trimming pared 3 bases from V and 1 base from J, leaving 7 bases between. CDR3 length: 14 amino acids. Germline V gene sequence: CDR1 SNHLY, CDR2 FYNNEI. CDR3 in DNA: TGTGCCAGCAGTGAGGGGTGGTCTGGAAACACCATATATTTT. Protein sequence: CASSEGWSGNTIYF.

This chain joins TRBV20-1 and TRBJ2-2; D might be TRBD2 (6 bases). The germline CDR1 and CDR2 sequences are DFQATT and SNEGSKA (reference sequence). Trimming left V 5 bases short and J 6 bases short, with 19 bases between. The CDR3 has 15 residues. CDR3 amino acids: CSAVTGLHESGELFF. The CDR3 region has the DNA TGCAGTGCTGTAACGGGACTTCACGAGTCCGGGGAGCTGTTTTTT.

The gene calls are TRBV20-1 and TRBJ1-4; a weak D match, TRBD1 (5 bases). The V gene lost 3 bases and the J gene lost 7 bases, with 15 bases spanning the gap. Germline loops: CDR1 DFQATT, CDR2 SNEGSKA (reference sequence). CDR3 size: 14 residues. The CDR3 nucleotides are TGCAGTGCTAGTACGACGGGGGGGGTTGAAAAACTGTTTTTT. Protein product: CSASTTGGVEKLFF.

Turning to this clonotype: A much larger clone differs by one base, so this may be a read error. V gene TRBV10-2 combines with J gene TRBJ1-2, with a tentative D call TRBD1 (6 bases). The CDR3 sequence is 13 residues long. Germline values: CDR1 WSHSY, CDR2 SAAADI. Trimming left V 8 bases short and J 4 bases short, with 14 bases between. The CDR3 spells CASAQGTFYGYTF. The CDR3 DNA is TGCGCCAGCGCGCAGGGGACTTTCTATGGCTACACCTTC.

This clonotype was seen ten or more times. The chain uses TRBV29-1 and TRBJ2-2; 7 bases are shared with TRBD2. Trimming removed 1 base from V and 1 base from J; junction bases left unmatched: 9. CDR1 is SQVTM and CDR2 is ANQGSEA in the germline V gene. The CDR3 runs to 17 residues. The CDR3 coding sequence is TGCAGCGTTGAAGGGGCTAGGGGAGGGAAGAACACCGGGGAGCTGTTTTTT. Residues: CSVEGARGGKNTGELFF.

This clonotype was found a few times. V and J are TRBV20-1 and TRBJ1-4; 7 nucleotides match TRBD1. The ends lost 2 bases at V and 4 bases at J; junction bases unmatched: 4. This CDR3 has 14 residues. CDR1 is DFQATT, CDR2 SNEGSKA, per germline (reference sequence). The CDR3 sequence: CSARTGVLNEKLFF. The CDR3 region has the DNA TGCAGTGCTAGAACAGGGGTTCTTAATGAAAAACTGTTTTTT.

The chain carries TRBV7-9 and TRBJ2-1; D is uncertain. The V and J ends lost 3 bases and 4 bases respectively, with 13 bases between them. CDR3 length: 15 residues. The germline V gene has CDR1 SEHNR and CDR2 FQNEAQ (reference sequence). The CDR3 DNA reads as TGTGCCAGCAGCTTTAGGGCTGCAAGTTACAATGAGCAGTTCTTC. This gives the protein CASSFRAASYNEQFF.

This clonotype was seen repeatedly, ten times or more. The rearrangement uses TRBV20-1 and TRBJ2-5; D unresolved. The CDR3 is 15 residues long. Germline CDR1 reads DFQATT; CDR2 reads SNEGSKA (reference sequence). V lost 6 bases and J lost 4, with 21 bases in between. The CDR3 nucleotides are TGCAGTGCCCAAATGTACGGCCGGGTGGGAGAGACCCAGTACTTC. Protein product: CSAQMYGRVGETQYF.

This clonotype was observed many times. The chain is built from TRBV28 and TRBJ1-4; D perhaps matches TRBD1 (6 bases). The CDR3 length is 16 residues. V was pared by 3 bases and J by 0 bases, with 11 bases between. Germline CDR1 is MDHEN and CDR2 is SYDVKM. CDR3 sequence: CASSFMGAATNEKLFF. CDR3 nucleotides: TGTGCCAGCAGTTTTATGGGGGCGGCAACTAATGAAAAACTGTTTTTT.

There are a few counts of this clonotype. The chain combines TRBV20-1 with TRBJ1-5, with D possibly being TRBD1 (5 bases). The CDR3 runs 13 residues. Germline V gene sequence: CDR1 DFQATT, CDR2 SNEGSKA (reference sequence). V lost 3 bases, J lost 5 bases, and 11 bases lay in between. The CDR3 protein is CSASIGGDQPQHF. The CDR3 bases are TGCAGTGCTAGTATCGGGGGTGATCAGCCCCAGCATTTT.

The chain links TRBV9 to TRBJ1-1; no firm D call. V was cut by 0 bases and J by 5 bases, with 8 bases left in between. The CDR3 spans 13 residues. The V gene's germline CDR1 is SGDLS and CDR2 YYNGEE. CDR3 loop: CASSVATRTEAFF. DNA of the CDR3: TGTGCCAGCAGCGTAGCTACACGGACTGAAGCTTTCTTT.

This clonotype was seen repeatedly, ten times or more. This chain links TRBV20-1 with TRBJ2-5; perhaps TRBD1 as D (6 bases). This CDR3 spans 15 amino acids. The V end lost 1 base, the J end lost 3 bases, and 15 bases lay between the germline ends. Germline V gene lookup returns CDR1 DFQATT and CDR2 SNEGSKA (reference sequence). CDR3 region: CSARGVWWTEETQYF. The CDR3, as DNA: TGCAGTGCTAGAGGGGTTTGGTGGACAGAAGAGACCCAGTACTTC.

This clonotype was counted ten times or more. The chain joins TRBV29-1 to TRBJ1-5, with 9 bases matching TRBD1. Trimming removed 7 bases from V and 6 bases from J; junction bases left unmatched: 7. CDR1 SQVTM and CDR2 ANQGSEA come from the germline V gene. The CDR3 totals 13 residues. CDR3 amino acids: CSATQGASQPQHF. In nucleotides, the CDR3 is TGCAGCGCTACACAGGGGGCGAGTCAGCCCCAGCATTTT.

The J gene is TRBJ2-3, the V gene TRBV18; D may be TRBD2 (6 bases). V lost 6 bases and J 5 bases, leaving 12 bases between the germline ends. The CDR3 is 13 residues long. Looked up from germline, CDR1 is KGHSH and CDR2 is LQKENI. The CDR3 nucleotides are TGTGCCAGCTCCCCCAACGGGGGAGATACGCAGTATTTT. Translating gives CASSPNGGDTQYF.